These 2 T cell receptor beta chains came from one sample sequenced in a study of blood T cell repertoires in COVID-19 (dated by TCRdb to the early 2020s). The library was generated by the immunoSEQ multiplex PCR assay. This is the immuneACCESS table as TCRdb keeps it, with only in-frame sequences that have V and J called. A part of the clones is gone; compared with another copy, unresolved V genes explain less than half, and the rest is unexplained. For this sample the table gives roughly 300,000 clones, of which around nine tenths were detected only once. Clones ranked in the top ten supply less than 2% of the sample. The sample consisted of peripheral blood. These receptors all come from a woman in her twenties or thirties with COVID-19, enrolled during active disease.

V and J are TRBV5-6 and TRBJ2-2, with unresolved D. Germline CDR1 reads SGHDT; CDR2 reads YYEEEE. Between the trimmed V and J ends, which lost 2 bases and 5 bases, there was a span of 4 bases. The CDR3 runs to 12 residues. CDR3: CASSFLTGELFF. In DNA, the CDR3 is TGTGCCAGCAGCTTCCTGACCGGGGAGCTGTTTTTT.

V usage is TRBV18 and J usage is TRBJ1-4, with D maybe TRBD1 (6 bases). Trimming removed 2 bases from V and 0 bases from J, with 10 bases in between. The germline V gene encodes CDR1 KGHSH and CDR2 LQKENI. This CDR3 comprises 16 residues. DNA of the CDR3: TGTGCCAGCTCACCAGGGACACCGGCAACTAATGAAAAACTGTTTTTT. Encoded protein: CASSPGTPATNEKLFF.